These 24 T cell receptor beta chains originate from one sample sequenced in a study of cytomegalovirus exposure and HLA in healthy donors. PCR was performed using 60 Vbeta and 13 Jbeta primers. Repertoires were generated with immunoSEQ multiplex PCR, while TCRdb's copy carries only in-frame clones and drops some. The sample holds approximately 130,000 clones, 75% to 90% seen once. Sequenced sample: PBMCs. These receptors were taken from a woman aged 25-40 years in good health and CMV-seropositive.

V gene TRBV6-6 combines with J gene TRBJ1-4, with 8 bases aligning to TRBD1. Germline V CDR1 and CDR2: MNHNY, SVGAGI (reference sequence). This CDR3 contains 15 residues. J lost 7 bases, V lost 2 bases, and 6 bases had no gene match. The CDR3 sequence: CASSYGQGAGEKLFF. The DNA for the CDR3 is TGTGCCAGCAGTTACGGCCAGGGGGCTGGTGAAAAACTGTTTTTT.

J is TRBJ2-5 and V is TRBV2, with D maybe TRBD2 (5 bases). Looked up from germline, CDR1 is SNHLY and CDR2 is FYNNEI. The length of the CDR3 is 14 residues. V was cut by 0 bases and J by 7 bases, with 12 bases left in between. This CDR3 is CASSEAGSGRTQYF. CDR3 DNA sequence: TGTGCCAGCAGTGAAGCAGGGAGTGGTAGGACCCAGTACTTC.

The chain carries TRBV15 and TRBJ1-2, with TRBD1 matching 11 bases. The CDR3 length is 15 residues. Germline V gives CDR1 LNHNV, CDR2 YYDKDF (reference sequence). V shed 3 bases and J 5 bases; nucleotides not matched to a gene: 5. DNA for the CDR3: TGTGCCACCAGCAGGGGGGACAGGGGGAGTTATGGCTACACCTTC. This sequence encodes CATSRGDRGSYGYTF.

In its sample, this clone was seen once. The rearrangement uses TRBV5-4 and TRBJ2-3; 8 bases agree with TRBD1. This CDR3 spans 16 amino acids. Losses at the gene ends were 5 bases for V and 3 bases for J; bases not matched to a gene: 11. Germline V gene sequence: CDR1 SGHNT, CDR2 YYREEE (reference sequence). CDR3 nucleotide sequence: TGTGCCAGCAGTCTCACAGGGGGAGGAAGAACAGATACGCAGTATTTT. As protein: CASSLTGGGRTDTQYF.

This chain links TRBV5-4 with TRBJ1-4; the D gene is possibly TRBD1 (6 bases). V lost 4 bases, J lost 8 bases, and 18 bases lay in between. Germline V gene sequence: CDR1 SGHNT, CDR2 YYREEE (reference sequence). The CDR3 spans 15 residues. This CDR3 is CASSPSQGRDEKLFF. In nucleotides, the CDR3 is TGTGCCAGCAGCCCATCCCAGGGGCGTGACGAAAAACTGTTTTTT.

The chain recombines TRBV27 with TRBJ1-4; D unclear. Germline V gene sequence: CDR1 MNHEY, CDR2 SMNVEV (reference sequence). V lost 3 bases and J 2 bases, leaving 22 bases between the germline ends. The CDR3 runs to 19 residues. The CDR3 protein is CASSLRAGIPRTTNEKLFF. CDR3 bases: TGTGCCAGCAGTTTGAGGGCCGGGATCCCCAGGACTACTAATGAAAAACTGTTTTTT.

This clone has more than one count but fewer than ten. This chain links TRBV15 with TRBJ2-5, with 8 bases fitting TRBD2. The CDR3 spans 16 residues. Germline CDR1 LNHNV, CDR2 YYDKDF (reference sequence). The junction had 9 bases not matched to a gene; V was cut back by 5 bases and J by 1 base. The CDR3 spells CATSLGLAGAQETQYF. CDR3 DNA: TGTGCCACCAGCCTCGGACTAGCCGGGGCCCAAGAGACCCAGTACTTC. Using reference TRBV15 and TRBJ2-5 for the parts outside the CDR3, the full variable domain is DAMVIQNPRYQVTQFGKPVTLSCSQTLNHNVMYWYQQKSSQAPKLLFHYYDKDFNNEADTPDNFQSRRPNTSFCFLDIRSPGLGDTAMYLCATSLGLAGAQETQYFGPGTRLLVL.

The rearrangement joins TRBV7-9 to TRBJ1-1; D remains unclear. This CDR3 comprises 12 residues. From germline, CDR1 is SEHNR and CDR2 FQNEAQ (reference sequence). Between the trimmed V and J ends, which lost 2 bases and 7 bases, there was a span of 8 bases. CDR3 DNA: TGTGCCAGCAGCTTATCGGGAGTTGAAGCTTTCTTT. It translates to CASSLSGVEAFF.

The V and J genes are TRBV19 and TRBJ2-2; 7 positions agree with TRBD1. This CDR3 is 15 amino acids long. Unmatched junction bases numbered 4, after V lost 3 bases and J lost 3 bases. From germline, CDR1 is LNHDA and CDR2 SQIVND (reference sequence). The CDR3 region has the DNA TGTGCCAGTAGTATTCGGGACAGTTACACCGGGGAGCTGTTTTTT. Residues: CASSIRDSYTGELFF.

The chain is built from TRBV28 and TRBJ2-5; TRBD2 matches 7 bases. This CDR3 contains 14 residues. In germline, CDR1 is MDHEN, CDR2 SYDVKM. V gave up 5 bases and J gave up 5 bases; unmatched junction bases: 8. CDR3 DNA sequence: TGTGCCAGCAGTCTGGGGGGGAAGTCGGAGACCCAGTACTTC. Its translation is CASSLGGKSETQYF.

The chain carries TRBV5-6 and TRBJ1-1, with D possibly TRBD1 on 6 matching bases. V was shortened by 4 bases and J by 7 bases, with 32 bases between the two germline ends. The CDR3 sequence is 19 residues long. Germline values: CDR1 SGHDT, CDR2 YYEEEE. CDR3 sequence: CASSLFWGGGLDSRVEAFF. CDR3 bases: TGTGCCAGCAGCCTGTTCTGGGGAGGGGGATTAGATTCGAGGGTTGAAGCTTTCTTT.

The chain has TRBV18 and TRBJ1-1; possibly TRBD1 for D (5 bases). CDR1 and CDR2 from the germline V gene are KGHSH and LQKENI. This CDR3 has 12 residues. V gave up 3 bases and J gave up 7 bases, with 9 bases separating them. CDR3: CASSPGEGEAFF. The CDR3 DNA is TGTGCCAGCTCACCGGGGGAGGGTGAAGCTTTCTTT.

This sequence joins TRBV9 and TRBJ1-1, with D possibly TRBD1 on 6 matching bases. The CDR3 covers 16 residues. CDR1 SGDLS and CDR2 YYNGEE come from the germline V gene. The V and J ends lost 0 bases and 5 bases respectively, with 17 bases between them. The CDR3, as DNA: TGTGCCAGCAGCGTAGCTATACAAGGGGGATCAACTGAAGCTTTCTTT. Its protein product is CASSVAIQGGSTEAFF.

For this clone: Other DNA sequences in this sample translate to the same CDR3. This sequence joins TRBV7-9 and TRBJ2-5, with 7 bases identical to TRBD2. With V trimmed by 1 base and J by 5 bases, 4 bases remained unmatched. This CDR3 spans 14 amino acids. CDR1 is SEHNR and CDR2 is FQNEAQ in the germline V gene (reference sequence). CDR3: CASSLEAGQETQYF. For the CDR3, the DNA is TGTGCCAGCAGCTTAGAAGCGGGGCAGGAGACCCAGTACTTC.

This clone was seen once. The chain recombines TRBV18 with TRBJ1-1; the match to TRBD1 covers 9 bases. The CDR3 contains 14 residues. With V trimmed by 4 bases and J by 4 bases, 4 bases remained unmatched. Germline V lookup: CDR1 KGHSH, CDR2 LQKENI. CDR3 residues: CASSRDRVGTEAFF. The CDR3 nucleotides are TGTGCCAGCTCACGGGACAGGGTAGGCACTGAAGCTTTCTTT.

This clone occurred once. The chain recombines TRBV5-1 with TRBJ1-1; tentative D call: TRBD1 (5 bases). Trimming cost V 1 base and J 1 base, with 8 bases left between them. This CDR3 spans 14 amino acids. Germline CDR1 SGHRS, CDR2 YFSETQ. In DNA, the CDR3 is TGCGCCAGCAGCTTGATTCAGGGGAACACTGAAGCTTTCTTT. As protein: CASSLIQGNTEAFF.

CDR3 coding DNA: TGTGCCAGCAGTTTGGGACAGGGGGAAGCTTTCTTT. Its protein is CASSLGQGEAFF. The V gene is TRBV28, the J gene TRBJ1-1; 10 nucleotides line up with TRBD1. This CDR3 spans 12 amino acids. Trimming at V came to 3 bases and at J to 8 bases, leaving 0 bases not matched to a gene. Germline V gene data show CDR1 as MDHEN and CDR2 as SYDVKM.

The rearrangement uses TRBV30 and TRBJ1-2; D remains unclear. CDR1 GTSNPN and CDR2 SVGIG come from the germline V gene (reference sequence). Trimming shortened V by 2 bases and J by 7 bases, and 14 bases separated the two germline ends. The CDR3 consists of 13 residues. In DNA, the CDR3 is TGTGCCTGGAGTAACGGCGGGTCAGGTGGCTACACCTTC. Translated: CAWSNGGSGGYTF.

V is TRBV5-4 and J is TRBJ2-2; TRBD2 aligns across 9 bases. The V gene's germline CDR1 is SGHNT and CDR2 YYREEE (reference sequence). The ends lost 2 bases at V and 6 bases at J; junction bases unmatched: 8. CDR3 length equals 16 residues. The CDR3 loop is CASSFNSGGWAGELFF. In DNA, the CDR3 is TGTGCCAGCAGCTTTAATAGCGGGGGTTGGGCCGGGGAGCTGTTTTTT.

This clone was counted a single time. The chain couples TRBV30 to TRBJ2-3; D is possibly TRBD2 (6 bases). The CDR3 consists of 14 residues. The V gene lost 4 bases and the J gene lost 3 bases, with 14 bases spanning the gap. Germline V gene sequence: CDR1 GTSNPN, CDR2 SVGIG (reference sequence). The CDR3 nucleotides are TGTGCCTGGAACCAGTGGGGACTTACAGATACGCAGTATTTT. Protein: CAWNQWGLTDTQYF. The entire variable domain, with the rest obtained from reference TRBV30 and TRBJ2-3, is as follows: SQTIHQWPATLVQPVGSPLSLECTVEGTSNPNLYWYRQAAGRGLQLLFYSVGIGQISSEVPQNLSASRPQDRQFILSSKKLLLSDSGFYLCAWNQWGLTDTQYFGPGTRLTVL.

The chain links TRBV30 to TRBJ1-1, with D unclear. Per germline, CDR1 GTSNPN and CDR2 SVGIG (reference sequence). Trimming removed 1 base from V and 0 bases from J, with 6 bases in between. This CDR3 spans 13 amino acids. The CDR3 sequence is CAWSGTVNTEAFF. The CDR3 DNA reads as TGTGCCTGGAGTGGAACGGTGAACACTGAAGCTTTCTTT.

CDR3 nucleotides: TGTGCCAGCAGCTTGAAGACTAGCGGTACCTACAATGAGCAGTTCTTC. Translation: CASSLKTSGTYNEQFF. The chain is built from TRBV5-6 and TRBJ2-1; 9 bases agree with TRBD2. From germline, CDR1 is SGHDT and CDR2 YYEEEE. There are 16 residues in the CDR3. The ends lost 1 base at V and 2 bases at J; junction bases unmatched: 4.

This sequence joins TRBV6-1 and TRBJ2-5; D gene unclear. The CDR3 runs 11 residues. Trimming pared 6 bases from V and 7 bases from J, leaving 9 bases between. Germline values: CDR1 MNHNS, CDR2 SASEGT. CDR3 amino acids: CASSPSWTQYF. CDR3 nucleotide sequence: TGTGCCAGCAGCCCTTCTTGGACCCAGTACTTC.

The V gene is TRBV4-1, the J gene TRBJ1-2, with 7 bases that match TRBD1. CDR1 MGHRA and CDR2 YSYEKL come from the germline V gene. Unmatched junction bases numbered 11, after V lost 4 bases and J lost 6 bases. The CDR3 runs 15 residues. DNA for the CDR3: TGCGCCAGCAGCCCAGGGACAGCGAGAGGGCATGGCTACACCTTC. This encodes CASSPGTARGHGYTF.